This T cell receptor beta chain was obtained from a study of blood T cell repertoires in COVID-19. The wider study: PBMCs, B-cell-depleted T cells, or T cells were the source of the cDNA or gDNA that made up the material.

The CDR3 contains 16 residues. Germline V gene data show CDR1 as SGHTA and CDR2 as FQGNSA. This clone was counted only a few times. At one of its ends the junction is not consistent with the germline gene, which may arise from a read error. Repertoires were generated with immunoSEQ multiplex PCR, while TCRdb's copy carries only in-frame clones and drops some. The sample lists 200,000 to 300,000 clones; roughly 86% were seen once. The V gene is TRBV7-2, the J gene TRBJ2-7; 10 bases are a match to TRBD1. Sequencing was done on a sample of peripheral blood. This TCR came from a woman aged 55-69 years with COVID-19, enrolled during active disease. The CDR3 DNA follows: TGTGCCAGCAGCCTAGCTTCCGGGACAGGGGCTCGGGAGCAGTACTTC. This sequence encodes CASSLASGTGAREQYF.